A single T cell receptor (beta chain) is shown here with its context. In the original processing: Quantification of nucleated cells was approximated via reference gene primer amplification. Clones were sequenced by immunoSEQ multiplex PCR, and TCRdb holds only the in-frame ones, with some missing. V, J and clone size reflect that table, while D and trimming were determined from the DNA. The table shows fewer than 80,000 clones, with 80% to 95% occurring only once. The entry originates in a study of blood T cell repertoires in COVID-19. Looking at the study overall: Collection of acute and convalescent COVID-19 samples took place in the United States, Italy and Spain. PBMCs, B-cell-depleted T cells, or T cells were the source of the cDNA or gDNA that made up the material.

The CDR3 contains 16 residues. Trimming took 0 bases from V and 0 from J, leaving 11 bases between them. CDR1 is SGDLS and CDR2 is YYNGEE in the germline V gene. The sequence was collected from a human donor in a cohort sampled during active COVID-19. Sequenced input: peripheral blood. The chain is built from TRBV9 and TRBJ2-3; D is perhaps TRBD2 (6 bases). The CDR3 loop reads CASSVGSGASTDTQYF. CDR3 nucleotides: TGTGCCAGCAGCGTAGGCTCGGGAGCTAGCACAGATACGCAGTATTTT.